This entry lists 28 T cell receptor beta chains sequenced from one sample in a study of cytomegalovirus exposure and HLA in healthy donors. Researchers ran the PCR with 60 Vbeta and 13 Jbeta primers. TCRdb's copy holds only in-frame clones and misses some; the assay was immunoSEQ multiplex PCR. Of some 140,000 clones detected, 73% appear once; the ten largest clones hold over 1%. Material for sequencing was PBMCs. The source is a woman between 40 and 55 years old in good health and CMV-seronegative.

The genes are TRBV6-1 and TRBJ1-5; D is unresolved. The V gene lost 5 bases and the J gene lost 3 bases, with 5 bases spanning the gap. This CDR3 spans 12 amino acids. Germline V gives CDR1 MNHNS, CDR2 SASEGT. The CDR3 nucleotides are TGTGCCAGCAGTACTGTCAATCAGCCCCAGCATTTT. The encoded protein is CASSTVNQPQHF.

The chain employs TRBV28 and TRBJ1-2; 10 bases line up with TRBD1. Germline CDR1 is MDHEN and CDR2 is SYDVKM. V was clipped by 2 bases and J by 3 bases; unmatched bases: 3. The CDR3 runs to 15 residues. The CDR3 protein is CASSLGTGEDYGYTF. The CDR3, as DNA: TGTGCCAGCAGTTTAGGGACAGGGGAAGACTATGGCTACACCTTC.

The rearrangement joins TRBV2 to TRBJ2-7; 8 positions match TRBD1. The CDR3 is 15 amino acids. Trimming took 5 bases from V and 0 from J; bases not matched to a gene: 6. The V gene's germline CDR1 is SNHLY and CDR2 FYNNEI. CDR3 bases: TGTGCCAGCAGTCGGCTGGACAGGGACTCCTACGAGCAGTACGTC. Its protein is CASSRLDRDSYEQYV.

The chain carries TRBV7-8 and TRBJ1-5, with 11 bases fitting TRBD1. Germline trimming cut 4 bases from V and 1 base from J; bases unmatched to any gene: 9. This CDR3 is 18 amino acids long. Per the germline V gene, CDR1 is SGHVS and CDR2 is FQNEAQ. The CDR3 protein is CASSSGTGGRSSNQPQHF. The CDR3 coding sequence is TGTGCCAGCAGCTCGGGGACAGGGGGACGGTCGAGCAATCAGCCCCAGCATTTT.

The V call is TRBV18, the J call TRBJ1-2; D is ambiguous. Deletions cut 3 bases from V and 4 bases from J, with 12 bases between. The CDR3 runs to 14 residues. Germline assignment: CDR1 KGHSH and CDR2 LQKENI. CDR3 nucleotide sequence: TGTGCCAGCTCACCCCGGGATTACCTCTATGGCTACACCTTC. This translates into CASSPRDYLYGYTF.

The V call is TRBV2, the J call TRBJ2-3; maybe TRBD2 (5 bases). In germline, CDR1 is SNHLY, CDR2 FYNNEI. The CDR3 runs to 12 residues. Trimming removed 3 bases at V and 9 bases at J, with 10 bases between. This CDR3 reads CASSDPSGTQYF. The CDR3 DNA sequence: TGTGCCAGCAGTGATCCGTCGGGGACGCAGTATTTT.

CDR3 bases: TGTGCCAGCAGCTTGGGGGGAGGCACTGAAGCTTTCTTT. It is translated as CASSLGGGTEAFF. This rearrangement joins TRBV5-6 to TRBJ1-1; D remains unclear. The CDR3 spans 13 residues. V lost 0 bases and J lost 4, with 7 bases in between. From germline, CDR1 is SGHDT and CDR2 YYEEEE.

CDR3 sequence (DNA): TGTGCCATTGGGACAGAACCCTACGAGCAGTACGTC. Protein product: CAIGTEPYEQYV. The chain links TRBV10-3 to TRBJ2-7, with 7 bases fitting TRBD1. The CDR3 has 12 residues. CDR1 and CDR2 (germline): ENHRY, SYGVKD. V was pared by 9 bases and J by 2 bases, with 4 bases of the junction left unmatched.

The chain combines TRBV19 with TRBJ1-4, with 8 bases identical to TRBD1. The CDR3 spans 14 residues. The germline V gene has CDR1 LNHDA and CDR2 SQIVND (reference sequence). The trim removed 3 bases at V and 7 bases at J, leaving 4 bases unmatched. The CDR3 loop reads CASSISQGGEKLFF. CDR3 DNA sequence: TGTGCCAGTAGTATTTCACAGGGGGGTGAAAAACTGTTTTTT.

The CDR3 is CASSSRPGVSTDTQYF. Written as DNA, the CDR3 is TGTGCCAGCAGTTCTAGGCCAGGGGTTAGCACAGATACGCAGTATTTT. The genes are TRBV13 and TRBJ2-3; a possible D gene is TRBD1 (6 bases). The germline V gene encodes CDR1 PRHDT and CDR2 FYEKMQ (reference sequence). V dropped 6 bases and J dropped 0 bases, with 16 bases sitting between them. This CDR3 is built from 16 residues.

CDR3 residues: CASSAGQGTATNEKLFF. Written as DNA, the CDR3 is TGTGCCAGCAGCGCCGGGCAGGGGACGGCAACTAATGAAAAACTGTTTTTT. V gene TRBV5-6 combines with J gene TRBJ1-4, with D possibly TRBD1 on 6 matching bases. Germline-derived CDR1 and CDR2 are SGHDT and YYEEEE. The CDR3 covers 17 residues. V dropped 4 bases and J dropped 0 bases, with 16 bases sitting between them.

The chain joins TRBV28 to TRBJ2-2; the D gene is possibly TRBD2 (5 bases). V lost 10 bases, J lost 3 bases, and 18 bases lay in between. Germline V gene lookup returns CDR1 MDHEN and CDR2 SYDVKM. There are 15 residues in the CDR3. CDR3 in amino acids: CATTRGGSDTGELFF. The CDR3 DNA reads as TGTGCCACCACCCGAGGAGGATCGGACACCGGGGAGCTGTTTTTT.

The chain links TRBV4-3 to TRBJ1-2; no definite D call. The CDR3 length is 15 residues. Germline V gene data show CDR1 as LGHNA and CDR2 as YSLEER. Trimming stripped 4 bases from V and 4 bases from J, with 16 bases between. CDR3 bases: TGCGCCAGCAGCCCAGCTTTGGGAGGGTCCTATGGCTACACCTTC. The encoded protein is CASSPALGGSYGYTF.

This sequence joins TRBV2 and TRBJ2-1; D is unclear. The CDR3 has 16 residues. The ends were cut back, 4 bases at V and 2 bases at J, with 15 bases in the middle. Germline V gene lookup returns CDR1 SNHLY and CDR2 FYNNEI. The CDR3 DNA sequence: TGTGCCAGCAGTGTCAGTTCGGAGCGTACCTACAATGAGCAGTTCTTC. Protein sequence: CASSVSSERTYNEQFF.

This clone was counted only a few times. This rearrangement joins TRBV6-1 to TRBJ1-5; D remains ambiguous. CDR1 is MNHNS and CDR2 is SASEGT in the germline V gene. Trimming removed 2 bases at V and 2 bases at J, with 10 bases between. The CDR3 extends over 15 amino acids. The chain's CDR3 is CASSELRQGNQPQHF. Written as DNA, the CDR3 is TGTGCCAGCAGTGAACTTAGGCAGGGCAATCAGCCCCAGCATTTT.

The gene calls are TRBV6-1 and TRBJ2-1, with 10 positions matching TRBD2. The CDR3 spans 15 residues. V lost 2 bases, J lost 9 bases, and 7 bases stayed unmatched. The germline gives CDR1 MNHNS, CDR2 SASEGT. CDR3 in DNA: TGTGCCAGCAGTGAACACCTAGCGGGGGTAGGTGAGCAGTTCTTC. Its protein product is CASSEHLAGVGEQFF.

This rearrangement joins TRBV10-3 to TRBJ2-1; 8 positions match TRBD1. The CDR3 spans 14 residues. Germline loops: CDR1 ENHRY, CDR2 SYGVKD. V lost 4 bases, J lost 4 bases, and 3 bases stayed unmatched. CDR3: CAISADRAYNEQFF. Here the CDR3 DNA reads TGTGCCATCAGTGCGGACAGGGCGTACAATGAGCAGTTCTTC.

This chain uses TRBV7-9 with TRBJ1-4, with 7 bases matching TRBD1. Germline-derived CDR1 and CDR2 are SEHNR and FQNEAQ (reference sequence). The V and J ends lost 1 base and 7 bases, in that order; junction bases with no gene match: 6. The CDR3 length is 15 residues. CDR3 sequence (DNA): TGTGCCAGCAGCTTAGGGCTTAGGGGGCGTGAAAAACTGTTTTTT. Amino acids: CASSLGLRGREKLFF.

V and J are TRBV7-3 and TRBJ1-5; D gene unclear. Germline CDR1 and CDR2: SGHTA and FQGTGA. The CDR3 has 13 residues. Between the trimmed V and J ends, which lost 3 bases and 9 bases, there was a span of 12 bases. Here the CDR3 reads CASSLGVHGPQHF. CDR3 nucleotide sequence: TGTGCCAGCAGCTTGGGAGTCCACGGGCCCCAGCATTTT.

This sequence joins TRBV2 and TRBJ2-1; a possible D gene is TRBD2 (6 bases). V lost 6 bases, J lost 10 bases, and 22 bases lay in between. The CDR3 contains 15 residues. Germline loops: CDR1 SNHLY, CDR2 FYNNEI. The CDR3 nucleotides are TGTGCCAGCAGCTCAGCGGTATATCGTGGGGGGGAGCAGTTCTTC. Translating it yields CASSSAVYRGGEQFF.

The J gene is TRBJ1-2, the V gene TRBV7-8, with 7 bases identical to TRBD1. The CDR3 runs 16 residues. Germline CDR1 is SGHVS and CDR2 is FQNEAQ. J gave up 6 bases and V 1 base, and 11 bases lay outside the gene matches. CDR3 DNA: TGTGCCAGCAGCTTAGAGGCGACAGGGTCTTTCCATGGCTACACCTTC. Residues: CASSLEATGSFHGYTF. The complete variable domain, with remaining parts taken from reference TRBV7-8 and TRBJ1-2, reads GAGVSQSPRYKVAKRGQDVALRCDPISGHVSLFWYQQALGQGPEFLTYFQNEAQLDKSGLPSDRFFAERPEGSVSTLKIQRTQQEDSAVYLCASSLEATGSFHGYTFGSGTRLTVV.

This chain uses TRBV4-2 with TRBJ1-4; D possibly corresponds to TRBD1 (5 bases). CDR1 is LGHNA and CDR2 is YNFKEQ in the germline V gene. The V and J ends lost 6 bases and 7 bases respectively, with 21 bases between them. This CDR3 is 16 amino acids long. CDR3 DNA: TGTGCCAGCAGTGACATCCTTTTTAAGGGGTCTGAAAAACTGTTTTTT. Its translation: CASSDILFKGSEKLFF.

The genes are TRBV10-3 and TRBJ1-2; 8 nucleotides match TRBD1. CDR1 and CDR2 (germline): ENHRY, SYGVKD. Losses at the gene ends were 8 bases for V and 0 bases for J; bases not matched to a gene: 8. The length of the CDR3 is 15 residues. The CDR3 here is CAISDRVDANYGYTF. CDR3 nucleotide sequence: TGTGCCATCTCGGACAGGGTAGATGCTAACTATGGCTACACCTTC.

This clone came up a few times. The chain has TRBV4-1 and TRBJ1-6; 9 bases line up with TRBD1. Looked up from germline, CDR1 is MGHRA and CDR2 is YSYEKL. The length of the CDR3 is 16 residues. J gave up 8 bases and V 3 bases, and 8 bases lay outside the gene matches. The CDR3 DNA sequence: TGCGCCAGCAGCCACCTACAGGGGGCGAGTGATTCACCCCTCCACTTT. As protein: CASSHLQGASDSPLHF.

This sequence joins TRBV27 and TRBJ2-2; 9 bases fit TRBD2. The V segment lost 6 bases and the J segment 3 bases; nucleotides outside the gene matches: 11. Germline-derived CDR1 and CDR2 are MNHEY and SMNVEV (reference sequence). The CDR3 sequence is 17 residues long. CDR3 bases: TGTGCCAGCAGAGGGCGGGGGGGGGCCACCTACACCGGGGAGCTGTTTTTT. Translated: CASRGRGGATYTGELFF.

The gene calls are TRBV28 and TRBJ2-2; TRBD1 is a possible D gene (5 bases). The germline V gene encodes CDR1 MDHEN and CDR2 SYDVKM. The V end was cut by 3 bases, the J end by 6 bases, with 11 bases between. This CDR3 is built from 14 residues. DNA for the CDR3: TGTGCCAGCAGTTTCAGAAGGGGTTCCGGGGAGCTGTTTTTT. This encodes CASSFRRGSGELFF.

J is TRBJ1-2 and V is TRBV19; TRBD1 matches 10 bases. V shed 7 bases and J 4 bases; nucleotides not matched to a gene: 6. This CDR3 comprises 14 residues. From germline, CDR1 is LNHDA and CDR2 SQIVND (reference sequence). CDR3 nucleotides: TGTGCCAGTACTAGGGGACAGGGGTCCTATGGCTACACCTTC. As protein: CASTRGQGSYGYTF.

In regard to this clone: Germline and junction disagree at one end, which may indicate a read error. The chain is built from TRBV7-7 and TRBJ2-5, with 9 bases identical to TRBD1. The CDR3 totals 15 residues. Per the germline V gene, CDR1 is SSHAT and CDR2 is FNYEAQ (reference sequence). The CDR3 coding sequence is TGTGCTAGCAGCTCGCCGGGACAGGGTGAAGAGACCCAGTACTTC. It yields the protein CASSSPGQGEETQYF.